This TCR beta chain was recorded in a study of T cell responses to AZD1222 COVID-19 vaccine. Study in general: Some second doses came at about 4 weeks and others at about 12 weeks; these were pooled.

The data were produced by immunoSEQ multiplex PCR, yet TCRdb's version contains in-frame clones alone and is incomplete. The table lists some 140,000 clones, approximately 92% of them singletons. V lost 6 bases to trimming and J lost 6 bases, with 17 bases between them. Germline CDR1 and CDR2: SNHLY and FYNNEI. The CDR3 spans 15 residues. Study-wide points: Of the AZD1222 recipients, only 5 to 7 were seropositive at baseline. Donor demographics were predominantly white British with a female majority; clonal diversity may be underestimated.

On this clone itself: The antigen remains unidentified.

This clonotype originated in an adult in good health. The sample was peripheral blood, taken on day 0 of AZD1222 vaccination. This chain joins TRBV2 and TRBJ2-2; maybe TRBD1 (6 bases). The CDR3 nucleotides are TGTGCCAGCAGCGCGGACAGAGGGACCCCCGGGGAGCTGTTTTTT. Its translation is CASSADRGTPGELFF.